The subject of this entry is one TCR beta chain. The participants were between roughly 18 and 90 years old and came from some 23 US areas. Libraries were prepared by immunoSEQ multiplex PCR; TCRdb keeps only in-frame clonotypes and omits some of them. Here the sample spans around 300,000 clones, around 89% being singletons. This specimen belongs to a study of blood T cell repertoires in COVID-19. Study overall: The United States, Italy and Spain provided the acute and convalescent COVID-19 samples.

The sequence was obtained from a woman aged 55 to 70 in a cohort exposed to, infected with or recovered from COVID-19 (not recorded which). Source material: PBMCs or T cells enriched from blood (not recorded which).

The CDR3 DNA follows: TGTGCCAGCAGCCCGGACAGGGGAGGCAATCAGCCCCAGCATTTT. Its translation: CASSPDRGGNQPQHF. The rearrangement uses TRBV7-2 and TRBJ1-5; 9 nucleotides align to TRBD1. The CDR3 runs to 15 residues. J was trimmed by 2 bases and V by 5 bases; bases with no gene match: 4. The germline V gene has CDR1 SGHTA and CDR2 FQGNSA.